This TCR beta chain was sequenced during a study of T cell responses to AZD1222 COVID-19 vaccine. Findings and caveats of the study: Every sample of the repertoires postdated the peak T cell response.

TCRdb's copy holds only in-frame clones and misses some; the assay was immunoSEQ multiplex PCR. The specimen's table records about 140,000 clones. The germline V gene has CDR1 SGHKS and CDR2 YYEKEE (reference sequence). The CDR3 extends over 13 amino acids. Comment on this clone: What it binds is not known. One junction end disagrees with the germline gene, perhaps due to a read error.

V is TRBV5-5 and J is TRBJ2-3, with TRBD1 matching 7 bases. The TCR originated in an adult in good health. Sequencing input: peripheral blood. The CDR3 loop is CASSQTGTVTGGF. The CDR3 bases are TGTGCCAGCAGCCAAACCGGGACAGTGACCGGTGGGTTT. The full variable domain, its missing parts supplied by reference TRBV5-5 and TRBJ2-3, is DAGVTQSPTHLIKTRGQQVTLRCSPISGHKSVSWYQQVLGQGPQFIFQYYEKEERGRGNFPDRFSARQFPNYSSELNVNALLLGDSALYLCASSQTGTVTGGFGPGTRLTVL.